These 16 T cell receptor beta chains originate from one sample sequenced in a study of Graves' ophthalmopathy and Graves' hyperthyroidism. For repertoire sequencing, the TCR beta CDR3 regions were amplified from RNA transcripts. Investigators did first-round RT-PCR with HTBI primers, then second-round multiplex PCR. TCRdb re-derived calls from the multiplex PCR reads in MiXCR, one entry per CDR3 protein. The repertoire has around 1.1 million distinct CDR3 sequences, 35% to 45% of them found once; the top ten carry around 10%. The sequenced sample was peripheral blood or thyroid tissue (not recorded which). The receptors shown here come from an adult man with Graves' hyperthyroidism.

Many counts were recorded for this clonotype. This chain uses TRBV24-1 with TRBJ1-1; D unresolved. CDR1 KGHDR and CDR2 SFDVKD come from the germline V gene. V lost 0 bases, J lost 0 bases, and 7 bases lay in between. The CDR3 is made up of 15 amino acids. In DNA, the CDR3 is TGTGCCACCAGTGATTTGGCAGGCATGAACACTGAAGCTTTCTTT. Translated, it gives CATSDLAGMNTEAFF.

The chain joins TRBV5-6 to TRBJ2-7; 8 bases are a match to TRBD2. The CDR3 runs to 15 residues. CDR1 and CDR2 from the germline V gene are SGHDT and YYEEEE. V lost 6 bases and J lost 2; bases outside the gene matches: 10. CDR3 in DNA: TGTGCCAGCACGGGCCGGGAGGGGGGTACCTACGAGCAGTACTTC. It codes for CASTGREGGTYEQYF.

With regard to this clonotype: A much larger clone sits a single nucleotide away, making a read error possible. V is TRBV7-2 and J is TRBJ2-2; 9 bases are shared with TRBD2. From germline, CDR1 is SGHTA and CDR2 FQGNSA. The CDR3 is 15 amino acids. V dropped 3 bases and J dropped 5; count of bases not matched to a gene: 4. The CDR3 DNA reads TGTGCCAGCAGCTTTGCGGGGGGGCGGACCGGGGAGCTGTTTTTT. Translated: CASSFAGGRTGELFF.

Ten or more counts support this clonotype. This rearrangement joins TRBV7-8 to TRBJ2-7; no firm D call. The CDR3 is 14 residues long. From germline, CDR1 is SGHVS and CDR2 FQNEAQ. V was shortened by 5 bases and J by 0 bases, with 11 bases between the two germline ends. The CDR3 nucleotides are TGTGCCAGCAGCCCAAGGGCGAGCTCCTACGAGCAGTACTTC. This translates into CASSPRASSYEQYF. Drawing the rest from reference TRBV7-8 and TRBJ2-7, the complete variable domain is GAGVSQSPRYKVAKRGQDVALRCDPISGHVSLFWYQQALGQGPEFLTYFQNEAQLDKSGLPSDRFFAERPEGSVSTLKIQRTQQEDSAVYLCASSPRASSYEQYFGPGTRLTVT.

This rearrangement joins TRBV7-9 to TRBJ2-2, with 8 bases lining up with TRBD1. The V gene end was trimmed by 2 bases and the J gene end by 8 bases; junction bases not matched to a gene: 7. Looked up from germline, CDR1 is SEHNR and CDR2 is FQNEAQ (reference sequence). There are 15 residues in the CDR3. In DNA, the CDR3 is TGTGCCAGCAGCTTACGGACAGGGAACTTTGGGGAGCTGTTTTTT. Translated: CASSLRTGNFGELFF.

This clonotype was found a few times. The gene calls are TRBV7-9 and TRBJ2-7; D gene uncertain. The germline CDR1 and CDR2 sequences are SEHNR and FQNEAQ (reference sequence). The CDR3 sequence is 14 residues long. Trimming took 1 base from V and 2 from J, leaving 9 bases between them. The CDR3 sequence: CASSLGYEPYEQYF. Here the CDR3 DNA reads TGTGCCAGCAGCTTAGGATACGAACCCTACGAGCAGTACTTC.

There are many counts of this clonotype. The V and J genes are TRBV10-3 and TRBJ2-2; D remains unclear. V lost 3 bases and J lost 5, with 7 bases in between. Germline V gene lookup returns CDR1 ENHRY and CDR2 SYGVKD. The CDR3 extends over 13 amino acids. The CDR3 region is CAISEVGTGELFF. The CDR3 DNA sequence: TGTGCCATCAGTGAAGTGGGGACCGGGGAGCTGTTTTTT.

In this sample, this clonotype turned up a few times. The chain combines TRBV6-4 with TRBJ1-1, with a tentative D call TRBD1 (5 bases). The CDR3 spans 12 residues. In germline, CDR1 is MRHNA, CDR2 SNTAGT. V lost 2 bases to trimming and J lost 6 bases, with 7 bases between them. The CDR3 DNA follows: TGTGCCAGCAGTGACGGGGGGTCTGAAGCTTTCTTT. Translating gives CASSDGGSEAFF.

The V gene is TRBV20-1, the J gene TRBJ2-7; 7 bases match TRBD1. The junction had 17 bases not matched to a gene; V was cut back by 6 bases and J by 0 bases. Germline V gives CDR1 DFQATT, CDR2 SNEGSKA (reference sequence). The CDR3 extends over 17 amino acids. Written as DNA, the CDR3 is TGCAGTGCCCGAGACAGGGAAGGCGCTCCGAACTCCTACGAGCAGTACTTC. Translation gives CSARDREGAPNSYEQYF.

This clonotype was recorded at least ten times. This chain links TRBV25-1 with TRBJ1-3, with D uncertain. V was shortened by 3 bases and J by 3 bases, with 9 bases between the two germline ends. Germline lookup yields CDR1 MGHDK and CDR2 SYGVNS. This CDR3 has 14 amino acids. The CDR3 loop reads CASSDPVIGNTIYF. The CDR3 DNA sequence: TGTGCCAGCAGTGACCCAGTTATTGGAAACACCATATATTTT.

This CDR3 is CSARTGSPLYQETQYF. The CDR3 DNA follows: TGCAGTGCTCGAACAGGGAGCCCCTTGTACCAAGAGACCCAGTACTTC. This chain joins TRBV20-1 and TRBJ2-5; maybe TRBD1 (6 bases). This CDR3 spans 16 amino acids. Trimming removed 5 bases from V and 0 bases from J, with 19 bases in between. Germline V gives CDR1 DFQATT, CDR2 SNEGSKA (reference sequence).

This clonotype was detected only a few times. The rearrangement links TRBV12-3 or TRBV12-4 to TRBJ1-6, with D possibly matching TRBD1 (5 bases). This CDR3 is 14 amino acids long. Trimming took 7 bases from V and 4 from J, leaving 11 bases between them. The CDR3 nucleotides are TGTGCCAGCAATAACGGGGCATATAATTCACCCCTCCACTTT. Amino acids: CASNNGAYNSPLHF.

The V gene is TRBV11-2, the J gene TRBJ1-2, with D perhaps TRBD1 (5 bases). The germline V gene has CDR1 SGHAT and CDR2 FQNNGV. V was shortened by 1 base and J by 12 bases, with 15 bases between the two germline ends. The CDR3 contains 13 residues. The CDR3 coding sequence is TGTGCCAGCAGCTTAGGATCAGGGCCTGGAAACACCTTC. Translating gives CASSLGSGPGNTF.

This chain uses TRBV5-1 with TRBJ1-3; D ambiguous. The V gene lost 4 bases and the J gene lost 2 bases, with 16 bases spanning the gap. CDR1 is SGHRS and CDR2 is YFSETQ in the germline V gene. CDR3 length: 16 residues. DNA for the CDR3: TGCGCCAGCAGCGCTGGCGACTTGCTGACTGGAAACACCATATATTTT. Translating it yields CASSAGDLLTGNTIYF.

The chain links TRBV2 to TRBJ2-7; 14 nucleotides align to TRBD2. Per germline, CDR1 SNHLY and CDR2 FYNNEI. The CDR3 loop spans 13 amino acids. The ends lost 6 bases at V and 7 bases at J; junction bases unmatched: 2. The CDR3 loop reads CASSGTSGGEQYF. CDR3 nucleotides: TGTGCCAGCAGCGGGACTAGCGGGGGAGAGCAGTACTTC.

V gene TRBV6-6 combines with J gene TRBJ1-1; unclear D gene. The CDR3 is 16 residues long. Deletions cut 2 bases from V and 4 bases from J, with 17 bases between. Looked up from germline, CDR1 is MNHNY and CDR2 is SVGAGI (reference sequence). The CDR3 DNA reads TGTGCCAGCAGTTACACCGACCCCCAAATCGGCACTGAAGCTTTCTTT. It is translated as CASSYTDPQIGTEAFF.